This T cell receptor (beta chain) appears in the sequencing data of a study of T cells in Graves' hyperthyroidism and ophthalmopathy (dated by TCRdb to about 2019). With respect to the entire study: Peripheral blood samples were taken at the time of initial diagnosis, prior to any treatment. To identify TCR V-J signatures that set the groups apart, the researchers used a discovery cohort of 90 to 100 patients, made up of under 45 with Graves' ophthalmopathy and some 56 with stable Graves' hyperthyroidism. An independent validation cohort of under 20 hyperthyroidism patients and approximately 17 patients who later progressed to ophthalmopathy tested prospective prediction of ophthalmopathy. The 100 discovery patients were divided at random into training and test sets in a 7:3 ratio. The study also compared thyroid tissue and blood T-cell repertoires from a handful of Graves' hyperthyroidism patients. Once sampling was done, hyperthyroidism patients were given methimazole at a starting dose of 30 mg daily, whereas ophthalmopathy patients were given high-dose intravenous methylprednisolone. The paper describes TCR Vbeta CDR3 sequencing of about 140 peripheral blood samples, made up of 43 ophthalmopathy patients, approximately 73 hyperthyroidism patients and some 17 progressor patients.

The investigation overall reported the following: No statistical method was used to set the sample size in advance, and investigators knew the group allocation. A model built on a 13 V-J signature distinguished ophthalmopathy from stable hyperthyroidism, reaching around 88% sensitivity and approximately 83% specificity in cross-validation and 80%/75% in testing. In validation, progression to ophthalmopathy was predicted by the model with 55% to 71% sensitivity and roughly 76% specificity, a median of approximately 6.5 months before onset. Most expanded thyroid clonotypes (frequency above 0.001) were also detected in blood, suggesting blood repertoires may reflect thyroid immune responses.

From its cysteine to its phenylalanine, the CDR3 spans 15 amino acids. Kept here is only the CDR3 DNA, which spans 45 bases and is read in frame from base 1. The germline V gene supplies CDR1 SGDLS and CDR2 YYNGEE. Cut back by 3 bases and 2 bases, the V and J ends lie 14 bases apart. A patient counted as having stable Graves' hyperthyroidism if no progression to ophthalmopathy occurred over 18 months of follow-up. Hyperthyroidism patients were aged 18 to 65 years and newly diagnosed, with disease duration of less than 2 months. Any patient with an uncontrolled infection, another autoimmune disease, pregnancy or lactation was excluded. Diagnoses were established on the basis of clinical symptoms, serum thyroxine and TRAb, thyroid ultrasound, and orbital computed tomography. Ficoll-Paque density gradient centrifugation was used to isolate PBMCs from under 11 ml of fresh peripheral blood. Trizol reagent was used to extract total RNA, and RNA quality was then checked on an Agilent 2100 Bioanalyzer.

The TCR beta CDR3 regions were amplified from RNA transcripts. The first round of RT-PCR for the TCR CDR3 was performed with the HTBI primer set and the Qiagen OneStep RT-PCR kit. Libraries were constructed in a second round of multiplex PCR, after which size selection and purification were carried out. Sequencing of the libraries was done on an Illumina HiSeq2000 using paired-end 100 bp reads. Per the original workflow: Raw data were processed with SOAPnuke, discarding reads with adapters, uncalled bases, mean Phred below 15, or no exact constant-primer or identifier match. COPE v1.2.5 was used to merge high-quality paired reads, and clonotypes were defined as unique nucleotide sequences. Clonotypes were aligned to IMGT TRBV, TRBD and TRBJ reference segments using MiTCR v1.1. Only V-J combinations with frequency above 0.0001, covering 99.2% of repertoires, were analysed. The TCS score was defined as the ratio of F50 (clonal expansion) to E x V (chaos), calculated using BLOSUM62-based TCRdist between CDR3 peptides within each V-J. Welch's t-statistics and random forest reduced around 510 V-J features to 13, which were used in a naive Bayes classifier (R e1071). The similarity between thyroid and blood repertoires was quantified using the Morisita-Horn index. TCRdb applied fastp at Q25 and MiXCR to the public reads, then kept only in-frame beta chains. Duplicate CDR3 protein sequences are folded into a single record with the most common DNA and genes. The V and J calls here are based on TCRdb, not the publication. Here the sample has around 800,000 distinct CDR3 sequences; roughly 37% occur a single time. The ten most abundant clones make up approximately 8.7% of the sample.

Many counts were recorded for this clonotype. The antigen this receptor binds is unknown. Base qualities are not at hand, and no much larger clone is one base apart. Specimen: blood. This receptor chain uses TRBV9 and TRBJ1-2; the best D guess is TRBD1, with 5 bases matching. The sequence was collected from a man aged 18-30 years with Graves' hyperthyroidism. The CDR3 in this case is CASSAREGRNYGYTF. The DNA sequence is given as TGTGCCAGCAGCGCGAGAGAGGGACGGAACTATGGCTACACCTTC.